The entry below describes one T cell receptor (beta chain). Its antigen is currently not known. No per-base quality is available; no much larger clone lies one base away. This sample stems from a study of T cell responses to AZD1222 COVID-19 vaccine (dated by TCRdb to 2020 to 2023). With respect to the entire study: AZD1222 recipients with second doses at about 4 weeks or about 12 weeks were pooled, because spike-specific TCR depth and breadth did not differ between schedules. TCR sequencing was performed for 233 trial participants, of whom 207 were given two doses of AZD1222 and 26 were given two doses of MenACWY control vaccine. Trial participants were enrolled into age subgroups of 18-55, 56-69 and 70-plus years, which contained about 150, 27 and 61 TCR-sequenced participants, respectively.

Taken with the paper, the label for time point translates to: baseline before first vaccination. The vaccinee samples were drawn from two UK trials, COV001 and COV002, one of which was a single-blind randomized controlled phase 2/3 trial testing AZD1222 (ChAdOx1 nCoV-19) in healthy adults. For TCRbeta chain sequencing, PBMC samples were collected from trial participants at day 0 and at day 28 after the second dose. CDR1 is given as LGHDT and CDR2 as YNNKEL, both from the germline V gene (reference sequence). V sheds 5 bases and J sheds 1 base, leaving 14 bases between their ends. The CDR3, from cysteine to phenylalanine, totals 15 residues. Just CDR3 DNA is preserved here, 45 bases in frame from base 1. General study outcomes and caveats: After two AZD1222 doses, spike-specific TCR breadth and depth were significantly higher than at day 0 and than in MenACWY recipients. Most participants were white British and females outnumbered males, and the authors suggested that clonal diversity may have been underestimated. Because no day 14 peak-response samples were available, repertoires were characterized only after the peak T cell response. In the small 56-69-year group, the increase in depth fell short of significance, most likely because of low power. Reportedly, almost half of the unique spike-specific TCRs recognized epitopes lying outside the regions that are mutated in the B.1.351 and B.1.1.7 variants. Conclusions about previously exposed vaccinees are limited, since just five or six AZD1222 recipients were seropositive for SARS-CoV-2 at baseline. The vaccine-associated CD4 TCRs covered the entire spike protein, and the dominant responses fell in regions 160-218 and 743-854.

The CDR3 regions of human TCRbeta chains were analyzed by immunosequencing. In the original analysis: TCRs in the repertoires were matched against a reference library of SARS-CoV-2-specific TCRs that had been generated with the MIRA antigen-specificity platform. Breadth was defined as the fraction of unique TCRs that were SARS-CoV-2-associated. Depth was defined as the fraction of total T cells that were SARS-CoV-2-associated. Each spike-specific TCR was assigned to its reactive spike region and to a CD4 or CD8 class using the MIRA data. Log10-transformed breadth and depth values were compared by one-way ANOVA with Sidak's multiple comparisons tests. TCRdb holds this immuneACCESS table with in-frame rearrangements only. Some clones are missing; in checked studies, unresolved V genes explain under half, and the rest has no known cause. V, J and clone size reflect that table, while D and trimming were determined from the DNA. For this sample there are about 130,000 clones; under 95% appear just once. 1.5% to 2% of the sample rests with the top ten.

The sequences come from peripheral blood, collected on day 0 of AZD1222 vaccination. The origin of this receptor is an adult in good health. The receptor chain draws on TRBV3-1 (or the pseudogene TRBV3-2) and TRBJ1-1; the D gene is perhaps TRBD1, from 5 matching bases. The CDR3 reads CASSKLGGENTEAFF. The base sequence is TGTGCCAGCAGCAAACTTGGGGGGGAGAACACTGAAGCTTTCTTT.